This passage covers 27 T cell receptor beta chains from one sample sequenced in a study of blood T cell repertoires in COVID-19. The data were produced by immunoSEQ multiplex PCR, yet TCRdb's version contains in-frame clones alone and is incomplete. The data contain 290,000 or so clones, about 89% of them seen just once; the ten biggest clones take up about 2.7%. Sequencing was performed on PBMCs or T cells enriched from blood (not recorded which). The source of these receptors is a woman aged 18 to 35 who had recovered from COVID-19.

This sequence joins TRBV5-6 and TRBJ1-1, with TRBD1 as a possible D gene (6 bases). Trimming removed 3 bases from V and 3 bases from J, with 15 bases in between. The CDR3 is 15 residues long. Germline CDR1 is SGHDT and CDR2 is YYEEEE. The chain's CDR3 is CASSSPYRADTEAFF. The CDR3 coding sequence is TGTGCCAGCAGCTCACCTTACAGGGCCGACACTGAAGCTTTCTTT.

The chain couples TRBV6-5 to TRBJ2-1, with 7 bases aligning to TRBD2. CDR1 MNHEY and CDR2 SVGAGI come from the germline V gene. The CDR3 spans 15 residues. V was pared by 8 bases and J by 5 bases, with 12 bases of the junction left unmatched. The CDR3 is CASRLARYSNNEQFF. The DNA of the CDR3 is TGTGCCAGCCGACTAGCAAGGTACAGTAACAATGAGCAGTTCTTC.

The V call is TRBV14, the J call TRBJ1-2; no reliable D call. Germline assignment: CDR1 SGHDN and CDR2 FVKESK. The CDR3 contains 15 residues. V was cut by 0 bases and J by 8 bases, with 16 bases left in between. CDR3 in amino acids: CASSQDLQSGNGYTF. For the CDR3, the DNA is TGTGCCAGCAGCCAAGATCTTCAATCCGGGAACGGCTACACCTTC.

The chain couples TRBV4-2 to TRBJ2-3; 8 bases agree with TRBD2. The germline V gene encodes CDR1 LGHNA and CDR2 YNFKEQ. The CDR3 covers 16 residues. V lost 0 bases, J lost 4 bases, and 6 bases stayed unmatched. DNA of the CDR3: TGTGCCAGCAGCCAAGACGTGGCGGGAGGACCAGATACGCAGTATTTT. Translating it yields CASSQDVAGGPDTQYF.

The chain recombines TRBV4-2 with TRBJ2-1; 9 positions match TRBD2. The CDR3 has 17 amino acids. In germline, CDR1 is LGHNA, CDR2 YNFKEQ. The ends lost 0 bases at V and 8 bases at J; junction bases unmatched: 11. The CDR3 region is CASSQDAIAGELDEQFF. The DNA of the CDR3 is TGTGCCAGCAGCCAAGATGCGATAGCGGGAGAACTGGATGAGCAGTTCTTC.

The chain is built from TRBV6-5 and TRBJ2-5, with 8 positions matching TRBD1. V was pared by 5 bases and J by 2 bases, with 7 bases of the junction left unmatched. Germline assignment: CDR1 MNHEY and CDR2 SVGAGI. CDR3 size: 15 residues. The CDR3 sequence is CASSSGQGYQETQYF. Here the CDR3 DNA reads TGTGCCAGCAGTAGCGGACAGGGATATCAAGAGACCCAGTACTTC.

The gene calls are TRBV5-6 and TRBJ2-3; D possibly corresponds to TRBD2 (6 bases). Trimming pared 2 bases from V and 0 bases from J, leaving 10 bases between. The CDR3 spans 15 residues. Germline CDR1 reads SGHDT; CDR2 reads YYEEEE. The CDR3 protein is CASSFLATSTDTQYF. In DNA form, the CDR3 reads TGTGCCAGCAGCTTCCTAGCGACTAGCACAGATACGCAGTATTTT.

The rearrangement links TRBV19 to TRBJ2-3, with 7 bases that match TRBD1. V was pared by 7 bases and J by 7 bases, with 26 bases of the junction left unmatched. The germline CDR1 and CDR2 sequences are LNHDA and SQIVND (reference sequence). The CDR3 runs to 19 residues. CDR3 region: CASTRVGSSSGQERNTQYF. The CDR3 DNA reads as TGTGCCAGTACTCGAGTAGGGAGTAGTAGTGGACAGGAACGGAATACGCAGTATTTT.

DNA for the CDR3: TGTGCCAGTACCACTAAGGAGGAAAAACTGTTTTTT. It codes for CASTTKEEKLFF. The chain is built from TRBV19 and TRBJ1-4; D unclear. V was pared by 7 bases and J by 8 bases, with 11 bases between. Germline values: CDR1 LNHDA, CDR2 SQIVND (reference sequence). This CDR3 has 12 residues. Filled out from reference TRBV19 and TRBJ1-4, the complete variable domain reads DGGITQSPKYLFRKEGQNVTLSCEQNLNHDAMYWYRQDPGQGLRLIYYSQIVNDFQKGDIAEGYSVSREKKESFPLTVTSAQKNPTAFYLCASTTKEEKLFFGSGTQLSVL.

This sequence joins TRBV4-1 and TRBJ2-1, with D possibly TRBD1 on 5 matching bases. V was clipped by 1 base and J by 3 bases, with 10 bases between them. This CDR3 has 15 amino acids. Germline lookup yields CDR1 MGHRA and CDR2 YSYEKL. The CDR3 nucleotides read TGCGCCAGCAGCCAAGGCAGGGTCAGCTACAATGAGCAGTTCTTC. Its translation is CASSQGRVSYNEQFF.

The chain recombines TRBV7-9 with TRBJ1-5; tentative D call: TRBD1 (5 bases). Trimming stripped 5 bases from V and 9 bases from J, with 11 bases between. This CDR3 contains 12 residues. Looked up from germline, CDR1 is SEHNR and CDR2 is FQNEAQ (reference sequence). The CDR3 loop reads CASSPGGRPQHF. The CDR3 coding sequence is TGTGCCAGCAGCCCCGGGGGAAGGCCCCAGCATTTT.

This clone was counted only a few times. The chain is built from TRBV4-1 and TRBJ2-7, with a possible D match to TRBD2 (6 bases). Between the trimmed V and J ends, which lost 4 bases and 3 bases, there was a span of 16 bases. In germline, CDR1 is MGHRA, CDR2 YSYEKL. The CDR3 runs to 15 residues. In DNA, the CDR3 is TGCGCCAGCAGCCCCAGTTCGGCGGGAAACTACGAGCAGTACTTC. This sequence encodes CASSPSSAGNYEQYF.

The J gene is TRBJ2-1, the V gene TRBV5-1; 9 nucleotides align to TRBD1. V lost 4 bases, J lost 0 bases, and 5 bases stayed unmatched. There are 16 residues in the CDR3. From germline, CDR1 is SGHRS and CDR2 YFSETQ. CDR3 loop: CASSRGQGGSYNEQFF. The CDR3 bases are TGCGCCAGCAGCAGGGGACAGGGCGGCTCCTACAATGAGCAGTTCTTC.

The V call is TRBV7-6, the J call TRBJ1-1; D gene uncertain. The CDR3 covers 13 residues. V lost 5 bases and J lost 4, with 11 bases in between. Germline V gives CDR1 SGHVS, CDR2 FNYEAQ. The CDR3 DNA follows: TGTGCCAGCAGCGGAGAGGGAGGCACTGAAGCTTTCTTT. Protein: CASSGEGGTEAFF.

J is TRBJ1-2 and V is TRBV28, with 8 bases aligning to TRBD1. Germline V gives CDR1 MDHEN, CDR2 SYDVKM. V dropped 6 bases and J dropped 4; count of bases not matched to a gene: 7. There are 14 residues in the CDR3. CDR3 sequence reads: CASSRDRGGYGYTF. CDR3 sequence (DNA): TGTGCCAGCAGCCGCGACAGGGGCGGCTATGGCTACACCTTC.

This clone came up a few times. The genes are TRBV5-1 and TRBJ2-2; D perhaps matches TRBD1 (6 bases). V lost 1 base, J lost 4 bases, and 8 bases lay in between. Germline V gene sequence: CDR1 SGHRS, CDR2 YFSETQ. The CDR3 has 14 amino acids. In DNA form, the CDR3 reads TGCGCCAGCAGCTTGACAGGGTTCACCGGGGAGCTGTTTTTT. Its protein product is CASSLTGFTGELFF.

The chain links TRBV5-8 to TRBJ1-2; 7 bases map to TRBD1. CDR3 length: 13 residues. Germline V CDR1 and CDR2: SGHTS, YDEGEE. V lost 2 bases and J lost 6; bases outside the gene matches: 4. CDR3 region: CASSLRQGDGYTF. The CDR3 region has the DNA TGTGCCAGCAGCTTACGACAGGGTGATGGCTACACCTTC.

The V and J genes are TRBV2 and TRBJ2-7; possibly TRBD2 for D (6 bases). Trimming took off 2 bases at V and 3 bases at J, with 11 bases between the two ends. Germline V lookup: CDR1 SNHLY, CDR2 FYNNEI. This CDR3 is 14 amino acids long. CDR3 sequence: CASSERREDYEQYF. In DNA, the CDR3 is TGTGCCAGCAGTGAAAGGAGGGAGGACTACGAGCAGTACTTC.

This chain links TRBV27 with TRBJ1-2; no definite D call. The CDR3 runs to 14 residues. The germline V and J ends were trimmed by 2 bases and 2 bases, with 9 bases remaining between them. Germline V gene data show CDR1 as MNHEY and CDR2 as SMNVEV (reference sequence). CDR3 region: CASSLGGSNYGYTF. For the CDR3, the DNA is TGTGCCAGCAGTTTAGGAGGGTCAAACTATGGCTACACCTTC.

This clone was counted between two and nine times. The V and J genes are TRBV19 and TRBJ2-5; D call uncertain. This CDR3 is built from 15 residues. The germline CDR1 and CDR2 sequences are LNHDA and SQIVND (reference sequence). Trimming pared 5 bases from V and 5 bases from J, leaving 18 bases between. CDR3 coding DNA: TGTGCCAGTAGTCCCAGACTCCGAAAGGAGGAGACCCAGTACTTC. Amino acid sequence: CASSPRLRKEETQYF.

The chain carries TRBV7-2 and TRBJ2-7, with 12 bases identical to TRBD2. The CDR3 runs 16 residues. CDR1 is SGHTA and CDR2 is FQGNSA in the germline V gene. V trimming: 0 bases; J trimming: 3 bases; junction bases outside the gene matches: 3. Here the CDR3 DNA reads TGTGCCAGCAGCTTAGCGACTAGCGGGGGTTACTACGAGCAGTACTTC. Translation: CASSLATSGGYYEQYF.

V is TRBV19 and J is TRBJ2-1, with 9 bases identical to TRBD1. CDR1 is LNHDA and CDR2 is SQIVND in the germline V gene (reference sequence). The J segment lost 6 bases and the V segment lost 5 bases, leaving 5 bases of the junction unmatched. The CDR3 contains 14 residues. CDR3 DNA sequence: TGTGCCAGTAGTCTGGAACAGGGGGCCAATGAGCAGTTCTTC. This codes for CASSLEQGANEQFF.

This clone showed up just once. The chain links TRBV6-2 or TRBV6-3 to TRBJ1-2; possible D gene TRBD1, 6 bases. CDR3 length equals 11 residues. Germline V gene lookup returns CDR1 MNHEY and CDR2 SVGEGT. V was trimmed by 4 bases and J by 14 bases, leaving 14 bases between them. CDR3 protein: CASSLTGQWTF. For the CDR3, the DNA is TGTGCCAGCAGTTTGACAGGACAGTGGACCTTC.

This sequence joins TRBV25-1 and TRBJ2-1, with 10 bases aligning to TRBD2. CDR3 size: 17 residues. V shed 3 bases, J shed 5 bases, and the junction held 10 bases outside the gene matches. Germline V gene lookup returns CDR1 MGHDK and CDR2 SYGVNS. CDR3 DNA: TGTGCCAGCAGTGACCCCGAAACTAGCGGGAATCACAATGAGCAGTTCTTC. It codes for CASSDPETSGNHNEQFF.

The V call is TRBV2, the J call TRBJ2-7, with D uncertain. The germline gives CDR1 SNHLY, CDR2 FYNNEI. This CDR3 region has 11 residues. Trimming took off 7 bases at V and 2 bases at J, with 6 bases between the two ends. Here the CDR3 reads CASMAAYEQYF. DNA of the CDR3: TGTGCCAGCATGGCAGCCTACGAGCAGTACTTC.

In DNA, the CDR3 is TGTGCCACTACCTCCGGGACTAGCTTTAGTAATGAGCAGTTCTTC. Translation gives CATTSGTSFSNEQFF. The V call is TRBV10-3, the J call TRBJ2-1, with 9 bases fitting TRBD2. Unmatched junction bases numbered 14, after V lost 10 bases and J lost 7 bases. Germline CDR1 is ENHRY and CDR2 is SYGVKD. This CDR3 comprises 15 residues.

J is TRBJ1-1 and V is TRBV27, with TRBD1 matching 7 bases. J lost 3 bases, V lost 5 bases, and 12 bases had no gene match. Germline values: CDR1 MNHEY, CDR2 SMNVEV (reference sequence). The CDR3 is 16 amino acids. The CDR3 sequence: CASSKSLGGRYTEAFF. The CDR3 DNA reads as TGTGCCAGCAGTAAGTCCCTAGGGGGCAGGTACACTGAAGCTTTCTTT.